This is a list of T cell receptor beta chains from one sample in a study of control samples from healthy donors and cancer patients. The data were produced by immunoSEQ multiplex PCR, yet TCRdb's version contains in-frame clones alone and is incomplete. The data show about 160,000 clones, over 95% seen once. Input material: blood. These receptors were collected from a woman in her 30s in good health. The CDR3 runs from the conserved cysteine through the conserved F or W. D genes are given only for firm matches. Rows give clone size only sometimes, using once, few, many, or a class for an expanded clone.

TRBJ2-7,-,-,TRBV7-9,TGTGCCAGCAGCTTAGAGGGGGGCAGTTCCTTCGAGCAGTACTTC,CASSLEGGSSFEQYF
TRBJ2-7,-,TRBD1,TRBV10-2,TGCGCCAGCAGGGGACAGGGGCGATACGAGCAGTACTTC,CASRGQGRYEQYF
TRBJ1-1,-,-,TRBV12-3/TRBV12-4,TGTGCCAGCTGCGGGCAGGGTTGTCCTGAAGCTTTTTTT,CASCGQGCPEAFF
TRBJ2-5,-,TRBD1,TRBV6-5,TGTGCCAGCCTTCCGGGACAGGGGCAAGAGACCCAGTACTTC,CASLPGQGQETQYF
TRBJ2-1,-,-,TRBV28,TGTGCCAGCAGTTTGCGGCCCAATGAGCAGTTCTTC,CASSLRPNEQFF
TRBJ2-1,-,TRBD2,TRBV10-3,TGTGCCATCAGTGAAGGGCTAGCGGGCCCCAATGAGCAGTTCTTC,CAISEGLAGPNEQFF
TRBJ1-2,-,-,TRBV3-1/TRBV3-2,TGTGCCAGCGGAAGACAGAGCCACTATGGCTACACCTTC,CASGRQSHYGYTF
TRBJ1-5,-,TRBD1,TRBV11-2,TGTGCCAGCAGCTGGGACAGGGGCCAGCCCCAGCATTTT,CASSWDRGQPQHF
TRBJ2-1,-,-,TRBV4-1,TGCGCCAGCAGCCGACAGGTCGCCTACAATGAGCAGTTCTTC,CASSRQVAYNEQFF
TRBJ1-1,-,-,TRBV2,TGTGCCAGCGGGGGGGGTAGTACACTGAGGGCTTTCTTT,CASGGGSTLRAFF
TRBJ1-2,-,TRBD1,TRBV4-1,TGCGCCAGCAGCCCGACCCCCGGGACAGGGATAGATGGCTACACCTTC,CASSPTPGTGIDGYTF
TRBJ2-7,-,-,TRBV9,TGTGCCAGCAGCGTAGCCCAGTACGGGACCTACGAGCAGTACTTC,CASSVAQYGTYEQYF
TRBJ2-1,-,-,TRBV28,TGTGCCAGCAGTTTCCGAGGAGTAGAGCAGTTCTTC,CASSFRGVEQFF
TRBJ2-7,-,-,TRBV28,TGTGCCAGCAGTTTATGGGCAAATGGGGACACCTCCTACGAGCAGTACTTC,CASSLWANGDTSYEQYF
TRBJ1-5,-,-,TRBV30,TGTGCCTGGAGTGTACGAGGTAATAGCAATCAGCCCCAGCATTTT,CAWSVRGNSNQPQHF
TRBJ2-5,few,-,TRBV2,TGTGCCAGCAGTGATGATTTAGGAGGGGGCGAGACCCAGTACTTC,CASSDDLGGGETQYF
TRBJ1-1,few,-,TRBV6-5,TGTGCCAGCAGTTACTCCGCGGAGGCTACTGAAGCTTTCTTT,CASSYSAEATEAFF
TRBJ1-6,-,-,TRBV3-1/TRBV3-2,TGTGCCAGCAGCACCGTTTTTGCAGGACCCCTCCACTTT,CASSTVFAGPLHF
TRBJ2-3,-,-,TRBV29-1,TGCAGCGTTGAAATAGGGGACCAGGCCACCGATACGCAGTATTTT,CSVEIGDQATDTQYF
TRBJ2-7,-,-,TRBV27,TGTGCCAGCAGTTTGGGGGCTAGGTTGGGTAGGTACGAGCAGTACTTC,CASSLGARLGRYEQYF
TRBJ2-5,-,TRBD1,TRBV5-4,TGTGCCAGCAGCCCGTACACAGGGGGCTTGGGAGAGACCCAGTACTTC,CASSPYTGGLGETQYF
TRBJ2-7,once,-,TRBV10-3,TGTGCCATCAGTGAGTCGGTCGAGCAGTACTTC,CAISESVEQYF
TRBJ1-2,-,-,TRBV6-5,TGTGCCAGCAGTTACGGGGGGCCCTATGGCTACACCTTC,CASSYGGPYGYTF
TRBJ2-3,-,TRBD1,TRBV7-6,TGTGCCAGCAGCTTCGACAGGGGGATTCCATCCACTAACACAGATACGCAGTATTTT,CASSFDRGIPSTNTDTQYF
TRBJ1-5,-,TRBD1,TRBV28,TGTGCCAGCAGCATGCTAAGAGGGACAGGTGATCGCAATCAGCCCCAGCATTTT,CASSMLRGTGDRNQPQHF
TRBJ2-7,-,-,TRBV5-6,TGTGCCAGCAGTCTTACCCCTGGAGAGCAGTACTTC,CASSLTPGEQYF
TRBJ1-4,-,TRBD1,TRBV3-1/TRBV3-2,TGTGCCAGCAGCCGCCGGACAGGCGAAGTTGAAAAACTGTTTTTT,CASSRRTGEVEKLFF
TRBJ2-5,-,TRBD1,TRBV10-3,TGTGCCATCTCGGGACAGGGCCAAGAGACCCAGTACTTC,CAISGQGQETQYF
TRBJ2-5,-,-,TRBV7-9,TGTGCCAGCAGCTTAAGTATGCCGATGGAGACCCAGTACTTC,CASSLSMPMETQYF
TRBJ2-5,-,-,TRBV7-9,TGTGCCAGCAGCCGGGGACCGCTTGAAGGAGAGACCCAGTACTTC,CASSRGPLEGETQYF
TRBJ2-5,-,-,TRBV4-2,TGTGCCAGCAGCCAGGGGGACTGGATCCAAGAGACCCAGTACTTC,CASSQGDWIQETQYF
TRBJ2-7,-,-,TRBV19,TGTGCCAGTAGTAGAAGTCAGGTCTACGAGCAGTACTTC,CASSRSQVYEQYF
TRBJ2-3,-,-,TRBV6-4,TGTGCCAGCGGGGGGACCCTCACAGATACGCAGTATTTT,CASGGTLTDTQYF
TRBJ2-1,few,TRBD2,TRBV5-1,TGCGCCAGCAGCACCCTAGCGGGAGGGGGGAATGAGCAGTTCTTC,CASSTLAGGGNEQFF
TRBJ1-5,-,-,TRBV6-4,TGTGCCAGCAGTGACTCGATCTGTGAGAATCAGCCCCAGCATTTT,CASSDSICENQPQHF
TRBJ2-1,-,-,TRBV6-5,TGTGCCAGCAGCTTACGGGGGGCTGAGCAGTTCTTC,CASSLRGAEQFF
TRBJ2-1,-,TRBD2,TRBV30,TGTGCCTGGAAGCGGGGTTACAATGAGCAGTTCTTC,CAWKRGYNEQFF
TRBJ1-5,-,-,TRBV25-1,TGTGCCAGCAGTGACAGATATAGCAATCAGCCCCAGCATTTT,CASSDRYSNQPQHF
TRBJ2-1,-,TRBD1,TRBV30,TGTGCCTGGGCAGACAGGGCTAATGAGCAGTTCTTC,CAWADRANEQFF
TRBJ1-5,-,TRBD1,TRBV6-5,TGTGCCAGCAGAAACAGGGGCAATAGCAATCAGCCCCAGCATTTT,CASRNRGNSNQPQHF
TRBJ2-6,few,-,TRBV7-3,TGTGCCAGCAGCTTGGCCGGGCCCTCTGGGGCCAACGTCCTGACTTTC,CASSLAGPSGANVLTF
TRBJ1-2,-,-,TRBV5-1,TGCGCCAGCGGTCTGAGGACAGCTGTTAACTATGGCTACACCTTC,CASGLRTAVNYGYTF
TRBJ1-4,-,-,TRBV30,TGTGCCTGGAGTCAAGGCCCAGAGGCAACTAATGAAAAACTGTTTTTT,CAWSQGPEATNEKLFF
TRBJ2-3,-,TRBD1,TRBV11-3,TGTGCCAGCAGCTCGCAGGACAGGGGCGCGAATACGCAGTATTTT,CASSSQDRGANTQYF
TRBJ2-5,once,TRBD1,TRBV5-4,TGTGCCAGCAGCTTGGGCTCCGGGACAGGGCAAGAGACCCAGTACTTC,CASSLGSGTGQETQYF
TRBJ1-5,-,-,TRBV3-1/TRBV3-2,TGTGCCAGCAGCCAAGAGGGGGTTCAGCCCCAGCATTTT,CASSQEGVQPQHF
TRBJ1-3,-,-,TRBV30,TGTGCCTGGAGTGTAGGTCGGGGCTCTGGAAACACCATATATTTT,CAWSVGRGSGNTIYF
TRBJ2-1,-,TRBD2,TRBV6-4,TGTGCCAGCAGAACAGAACTAGCGGGGGGTTACAATGAGCAGTTCTTC,CASRTELAGGYNEQFF
TRBJ2-7,-,TRBD2,TRBV3-1/TRBV3-2,TGTGCCAGCAGCCAAGGGGCGGGAGGGCCGAGGGAGCAGTACTTC,CASSQGAGGPREQYF
TRBJ1-1,-,-,TRBV28,TGTGCCAGCAGCCCCCATGAGAACACTGAAGCTTTCTTT,CASSPHENTEAFF
TRBJ1-6,once,-,TRBV6-5,TGTGCCAGCAGTTACGGCGGGAGCTCCTATAATTCACCCCTCCACTTT,CASSYGGSSYNSPLHF
TRBJ1-1,-,-,TRBV6-4,TGTGCCAGCAGTGAGCAGCGGGGGTCTGAAGCTTTCTTT,CASSEQRGSEAFF
TRBJ2-7,-,-,TRBV7-9,TGTGCCAGCAGCTTAGGGCCCGGCGCCTACGAGCAGTACTTC,CASSLGPGAYEQYF
TRBJ2-7,-,TRBD1,TRBV10-3,TGTGCCATCAGCCGGGACAGGGAGGTCGAGCAGTACTTC,CAISRDREVEQYF